This TCR beta chain was sequenced during a study of regulatory T cells in long-lasting Graves disease (dated by TCRdb to the early 2020s). Describing the broader study: In the newly diagnosed Graves' disease group, patients had been taking antithyroid drugs for less than 3 months. Patients with persistent Graves' disease were compared with patients with newly diagnosed Graves' disease using TCR sequencing and RNA sequencing of peripheral blood. The study was conducted in China and was registered as a clinical trial. A total of approximately 35 samples were covered by TCR sequencing, comprising some 13 persistent and around 20 newly diagnosed Graves' disease patients.

At the junction V is shortened by 6 bases and J by 11 bases; bases outside the gene matches: 9. Taken from cysteine to phenylalanine, the CDR3 has 13 residues. The sequence is cut down to CDR3 DNA, 39 bases in frame from base 1. As encoded in the germline V gene, CDR1 is MNHNS while CDR2 is SASEGT. This clonotype was recorded many times. The antigen this receptor binds is unknown. Base qualities are not provided; no much larger clone lies one nucleotide away. Here is what the overall study found, with its caveats: The authors acknowledged the small sample size as a limitation that may reduce accuracy. Persistent Graves' disease patients showed lower TCR Shannon entropy and fewer highly expanded clones than newly diagnosed patients, suggesting clonal expansion. Persistent disease showed preferential use of TRBV28, TRBJ1-2 and TRBJ2-5, whereas newly diagnosed disease favored TRBV20-1 and TRBJ2-1. A larger number of public clonotypes was shared among persistent patients (approximately 3,000) than among newly diagnosed patients (over 850). Peripheral blood alone was examined, since thyroid tissue, which constituted the primary lesion, could not be accessed. Only the TCR beta chain was sequenced and analyzed.

Read against the paper, the sample's time point label means: newly diagnosed GD, antithyroid drugs for less than 3 months. For both TCR sequencing and RNA sequencing, RNA was extracted from PBMCs in TRIzol. The diagnosis of Graves' disease was made according to American Thyroid Association guidelines. The patients came from an endocrinology department in Xi'an, China. Each patient gave approximately 10 milliliters of peripheral blood, collected in an EDTA anticoagulant tube. PBMCs were isolated by Ficoll Paque Plus density gradient separation without further T cell sorting. An Agilent 2100 Bioanalyzer and agarose gel were used to assess RNA quality, and a NanoDrop 2000 was used to measure RNA concentration. To prepare the library, multiplex PCR was applied. TCRdb shows the sequencer as Illumina HiSeq 4000. To build TCR beta libraries, CDR3 regions were amplified by Arm-PCR using iRepertoire HTBI primers. Before sequencing, the PCR products went through gel purification. As for the original processing: Gene usage analysis of CDR3 amino acid clonotypes relied on the approximately 60 TRBV and about 15 TRBJ segments identified across samples. COPE and FqMerger were used to merge the filtered high-quality paired reads into contigs. BLAST was used to align contigs to IMGT TRBV, TRBD and TRBJ reference genes, and CDR3 was defined according to IMGT. Any clonotype with a frequency above 0.1% was classified as a highly expanded clone. Shannon entropy served as the measure of repertoire diversity, while the Gini coefficient captured V-J evenness. A clonotype found in more than one individual was treated as public. TCRdb passed the public sequencing reads through fastp at Q25 and MiXCR, retaining productive beta sequences. Each entry merges the rows of one CDR3 protein and shows their most common DNA and genes. The V and J calls come from TCRdb's annotation, not from the publication. This sample lists around 400,000 distinct CDR3 sequences; around a sixth were detected once. The biggest ten clones account for about 24% of the sample.

The sequence links TRBV6-1 to TRBJ1-4; 7 bases in the junction line up with TRBD1. The sequences come from peripheral blood mononuclear cells (PBMCs), collected at new diagnosis, from a patient treated with antithyroid drugs. This clonotype was obtained from a female donor with Graves disease. The encoded CDR3 is CASRSEDRAKLFF. The sequenced DNA: TGTGCCAGCAGATCCGAAGACAGGGCCAAACTGTTTTTT.